Below, one T cell receptor (beta chain) is given with its context. The antigen this receptor binds is unknown. No clone much larger than this one lies a single base away; base qualities are absent. The sample comes from a study of blood T cell repertoires in COVID-19 (dated by TCRdb to 2018 to 2021). For context, the study as a whole: Samples from collaborators originated in the United States, Italy and Spain and spanned both the acute and convalescent phases of COVID-19. The prospective study material was composed of cDNA or gDNA derived from T cells, B-cell-depleted T cells, or PBMCs. Subjects who had been exposed to COVID-19, were actively infected with it, or had recovered from it provided the deeply sampled blood TCRbeta repertoires that made up the dataset. The repertoires were made available in a free public database intended to serve as a resource for research on the immune response to SARS-CoV-2. The samples were drawn from two sources: the first 160 participants of the ongoing ImmuneRACE study, and about 1,300 subjects contributed by 6 global collaborators. Nearly every sample came with metadata listing a de-identified subject ID, COVID-19 status, age in years and sex. HLA class I and class II types, where available, came from metadata supplied by the sample provider rather than from assay-based typing.

The germline V gene (reference sequence) sets CDR1 to LNHDA and CDR2 to SQIVND. From V the trimming removes 3 bases and from J it removes 2 bases, while the gene matches leave 3 bases of the junction unaccounted for. The CDR3 runs 17 residues from the cysteine to the phenylalanine. Only the CDR3 DNA is retained, 51 bases long and in frame from the first base. Participants in the prospective study were enrolled through a virtual design, were aged about 18 to 100 years, and lived in approximately 24 United States geographic areas. To assign participants to cohorts, the prospective study relied on clinical history that participants themselves reported in a screening survey and a study questionnaire. For ImmuneRACE Cohort 3, a participant was defined as recovered based on two consecutive negative NP/OP PCR tests, clearance by a healthcare professional, or resolution of symptoms. In the prospective study, mobile phlebotomists collected whole blood, serum and a nasopharyngeal or oropharyngeal swab from each participant. Over an approximately 2-month period, participants in the prospective study had the option of providing additional blood draws and questionnaires. Blood samples from the prospective study were shipped frozen or at room temperature prior to DNA extraction.

Summary of the overall study and its limitations: How much clinical and demographic metadata was included differed by source and by participant, and the metadata was provided uncurated.

The immunoSEQ Assay, a bias-controlled multiplex PCR, was used to amplify TCRbeta CDR3 regions from genomic DNA. Per the source publication's procedure: Nucleated cell counts per sample were estimated from amplification of reference gene primers within the assay. To quantify the absolute abundance of each unique TCRbeta CDR3 rearrangement, sequence reads were collapsed and filtered. For each sample, productive Simpson clonality was calculated by taking the square root of Simpson's diversity index across productive rearrangements. In its TCRdb copy, this immuneACCESS table keeps in-frame sequences only and misses some clones. Where compared with another copy, unresolved V genes explain less than half of these, and the others have no known cause. V and J calls and clone size are given by that table; D and trimming were obtained from the DNA. This sample gives about 480,000 clones in total; approximately 87% of them show up just once. The top ten clonotypes cover less than 2% of the sample.

The chain is assembled from TRBV19 and TRBJ2-2, and 13 junction bases match TRBD2. This TCR was recovered from a woman aged 40 to 55 who had recovered from COVID-19. Specimen: PBMCs or T cells enriched from blood (not recorded which). The nucleotide sequence is TGTGCCAGTAGTATTATGGGACTAGCGGGAAACACCGGGGAGCTGTTTTTT. This yields the protein CASSIMGLAGNTGELFF.